This T cell receptor (beta chain) is drawn from a study of CD8 T cells in ankylosing spondylitis. General study points: A TCR beta motif of 7 to 9 highly homologous variants seemed to mark ankylosing spondylitis blood. Matched synovial fluid from ankylosing spondylitis patients was reported to be enriched for disease-linked clones. Disease-associated clones were CD8+ and fairly uncommon in peripheral blood. Before this, some motif variants had been reported in reactive arthritis synovial fluid and blood.

In making TCR beta libraries, quantitative 5'-RACE with molecular barcodes was used. MiXCR, run by TCRdb on the 5' RACE reads, gives a single entry per CDR3 protein. In the table there are about 390,000 distinct CDR3 sequences, approximately 20% of which are singletons. Trimming pared 0 bases from V and 2 bases from J, leaving 15 bases between. The CDR3 length is 17 residues. From germline, CDR1 is SGHTA and CDR2 FQGNSA. This clonotype occurred a few times. Its matching antigen is unknown. The genes are TRBV7-2 and TRBJ2-3; either TRBD1 or TRBD2 may fit D (5 bases each). This receptor was obtained from a male donor with ankylosing spondylitis. The sequencing input was blood, either unsorted or a sorted T cell fraction (not recorded which). In DNA form, the CDR3 reads TGTGCCAGCAGCTTAGCGTCGGCAGGGACGTACACAGATACGCAGTATTTT. Residues: CASSLASAGTYTDTQYF.